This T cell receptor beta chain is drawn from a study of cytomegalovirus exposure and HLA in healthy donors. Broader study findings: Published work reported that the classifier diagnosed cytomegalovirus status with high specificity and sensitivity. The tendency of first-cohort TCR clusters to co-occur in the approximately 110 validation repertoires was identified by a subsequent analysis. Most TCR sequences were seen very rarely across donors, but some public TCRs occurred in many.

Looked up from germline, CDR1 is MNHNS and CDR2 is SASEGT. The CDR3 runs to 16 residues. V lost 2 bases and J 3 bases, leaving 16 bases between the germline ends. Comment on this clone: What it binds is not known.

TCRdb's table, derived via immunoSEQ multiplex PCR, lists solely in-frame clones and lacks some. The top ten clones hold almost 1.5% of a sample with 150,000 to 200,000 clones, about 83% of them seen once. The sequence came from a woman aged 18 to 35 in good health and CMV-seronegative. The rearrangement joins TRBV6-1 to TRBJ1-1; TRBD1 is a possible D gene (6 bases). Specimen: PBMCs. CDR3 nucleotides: TGTGCCAGCAGTGAACTCATGACAGGAAGGTACACTGAAGCTTTCTTT. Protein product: CASSELMTGRYTEAFF.